This T cell receptor beta chain was sequenced during a study of cytomegalovirus exposure and HLA in healthy donors. Here immunoSEQ multiplex PCR was the method, and the copy in TCRdb shows in-frame clones only, minus some. The profile covers 110,000 to 150,000 clones, with 91% appearing a single time and about 0.64% taken by the ten largest. This receptor was taken from a man in his late teens or twenties in good health and CMV-seronegative. Sequenced sample: PBMCs.

Written as DNA, the CDR3 is TGTGCCAGTAGCACACTACAGGGGCCCAATCAGCCCCAGCATTTT. Translating it yields CASSTLQGPNQPQHF. The chain combines TRBV19 with TRBJ1-5, with 7 bases aligning to TRBD1. This CDR3 region has 15 residues. V trimming: 6 bases; J trimming: 3 bases; junction bases outside the gene matches: 8. The germline CDR1 and CDR2 sequences are LNHDA and SQIVND (reference sequence).